The present T cell receptor beta chain was sequenced within a study of T cell responses to AZD1222 COVID-19 vaccine. Study at large: Second doses were pooled across both intervals (about 4 or about 12 weeks).

The V segment lost 1 base and the J segment 1 base; nucleotides outside the gene matches: 6. This CDR3 has 16 amino acids. The germline V gene encodes CDR1 LGHNA and CDR2 YSLEER. TCRdb keeps only in-frame clones here, not all; method: immunoSEQ multiplex PCR. The sample lists over 45,000 clones; around 90% were seen once. Specimen: peripheral blood, collected on day 0 of AZD1222 vaccination. The chain uses TRBV4-3 and TRBJ2-5, with 7 positions matching TRBD1. The TCR comes from an adult in good health. Written as DNA, the CDR3 is TGCGCCAGCAGCCAAGGTGGGCCAGGGGGCCAAGAGACCCAGTACTTC. This encodes CASSQGGPGGQETQYF.